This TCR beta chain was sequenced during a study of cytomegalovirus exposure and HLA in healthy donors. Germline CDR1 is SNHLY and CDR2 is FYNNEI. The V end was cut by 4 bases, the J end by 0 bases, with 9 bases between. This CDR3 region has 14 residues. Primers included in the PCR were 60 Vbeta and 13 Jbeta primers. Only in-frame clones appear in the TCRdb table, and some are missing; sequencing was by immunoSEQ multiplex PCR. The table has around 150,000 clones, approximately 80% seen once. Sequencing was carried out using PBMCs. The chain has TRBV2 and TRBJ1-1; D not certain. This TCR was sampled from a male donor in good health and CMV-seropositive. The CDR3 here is CASSATRMNTEAFF. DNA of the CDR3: TGTGCCAGCAGTGCCACGCGCATGAACACTGAAGCTTTCTTT.